These 25 T cell receptor beta chains originate from one sample sequenced in a study of blood T cell repertoires in COVID-19. Data came from immunoSEQ multiplex PCR; TCRdb stores just in-frame clones and leaves some out. This table holds about 240,000 clones, around 88% found once. Material: PBMCs or T cells enriched from blood (not recorded which). These receptors were taken from a woman aged 40 to 50 with acute COVID-19.

This chain joins TRBV6-6 and TRBJ1-5; no definite D call. The germline V gene encodes CDR1 MNHNY and CDR2 SVGAGI (reference sequence). The CDR3 totals 13 residues. V lost 1 base to trimming and J lost 3 bases, with 4 bases between them. DNA for the CDR3: TGTGCCAGCAGTTACTTGGCCAATCAGCCCCAGCATTTT. Its protein product is CASSYLANQPQHF.

The chain links TRBV11-2 to TRBJ2-5, with 8 bases aligning to TRBD2. This CDR3 region has 14 residues. V lost 7 bases, J lost 1 base, and 5 bases stayed unmatched. Germline loops: CDR1 SGHAT, CDR2 FQNNGV. Here the CDR3 reads CASTFTSGQETQYF. As DNA, the CDR3 is TGTGCCAGCACCTTTACTAGCGGCCAAGAGACCCAGTACTTC. Together with reference TRBV11-2 and TRBJ2-5, the CDR3 gives the full variable domain: EAGVAQSPRYKIIEKRQSVAFWCNPISGHATLYWYQQILGQGPKLLIQFQNNGVVDDSQLPKDRFSAERLKGVDSTLKIQPAKLEDSAVYLCASTFTSGQETQYFGPGTRLLVL.

The V call is TRBV6-5, the J call TRBJ1-5; TRBD1 might be the D (6 bases). The CDR3 covers 15 residues. V was cut by 6 bases and J by 4 bases, with 16 bases left in between. The germline gives CDR1 MNHEY, CDR2 SVGAGI. CDR3: CASSDGTTLNQPQHF. CDR3 sequence (DNA): TGTGCCAGCAGCGACGGGACAACCCTAAATCAGCCCCAGCATTTT.

J is TRBJ2-1 and V is TRBV28; unclear D gene. This CDR3 region has 15 residues. Germline V CDR1 and CDR2: MDHEN, SYDVKM. Trimming removed 3 bases at V and 0 bases at J, with 9 bases between. CDR3: CASSFRSSSYNEQFF. In nucleotides, the CDR3 is TGTGCCAGCAGTTTCAGGTCAAGCTCCTACAATGAGCAGTTCTTC.

The gene calls are TRBV2 and TRBJ2-2; D gene uncertain. Trimming pared 4 bases from V and 6 bases from J, leaving 9 bases between. Germline CDR1 is SNHLY and CDR2 is FYNNEI. The CDR3 spans 13 residues. CDR3 in amino acids: CASSAQFPGELFF. As DNA, the CDR3 is TGTGCCAGCAGTGCGCAGTTCCCCGGGGAGCTGTTTTTT.

The genes are TRBV15 and TRBJ2-5, with TRBD2 matching over 9 bases. CDR3 length equals 17 residues. Germline CDR1 is LNHNV and CDR2 is YYDKDF (reference sequence). J was trimmed by 4 bases and V by 0 bases; bases with no gene match: 9. The CDR3 nucleotides read TGTGCCACCAGCAGAGATCCGCGCGGGAGGGCCCGAGAGACCCAGTACTTC. This encodes CATSRDPRGRARETQYF.

The chain carries TRBV5-1 and TRBJ2-5; TRBD2 aligns across 15 bases. V lost 4 bases to trimming and J lost 4 bases; unmatched junction nucleotides: 8. The CDR3 spans 17 residues. In germline, CDR1 is SGHRS, CDR2 YFSETQ. The CDR3 protein is CASSREGLAGGRETQYF. The CDR3 DNA reads as TGCGCCAGCAGCAGGGAGGGACTAGCGGGAGGTCGAGAGACCCAGTACTTC. Full variable domain (outside the CDR3, taken from reference TRBV5-1 and TRBJ2-5): KAGVTQTPRYLIKTRGQQVTLSCSPISGHRSVSWYQQTPGQGLQFLFEYFSETQRNKGNFPGRFSGRQFSNSRSEMNVSTLELGDSALYLCASSREGLAGGRETQYFGPGTRLLVL.

The chain combines TRBV4-1 with TRBJ1-5; possibly TRBD1 for D (6 bases). CDR1 and CDR2 (germline): MGHRA, YSYEKL. V was shortened by 1 base and J by 4 bases, with 14 bases between the two germline ends. The CDR3 runs 16 residues. As DNA, the CDR3 is TGCGCCAGCAGCCAAGTGGGGGACACGCCGAATCAGCCCCAGCATTTT. It yields the protein CASSQVGDTPNQPQHF.

The chain couples TRBV7-9 to TRBJ2-3, with unresolved D. In germline, CDR1 is SEHNR, CDR2 FQNEAQ (reference sequence). Trimming pared 1 base from V and 2 bases from J, leaving 7 bases between. The CDR3 spans 14 residues. This chain's CDR3 is CASSLDAYTDTQYF. In nucleotides, the CDR3 is TGTGCCAGCAGCTTAGATGCCTACACAGATACGCAGTATTTT. Full variable domain (outside the CDR3, taken from reference TRBV7-9 and TRBJ2-3): DTGVSQNPRHKITKRGQNVTFRCDPISEHNRLYWYRQTLGQGPEFLTYFQNEAQLEKSRLLSDRFSAERPKGSFSTLEIQRTEQGDSAMYLCASSLDAYTDTQYFGPGTRLTVL.

This clone was counted only a few times. Other DNA sequences from this sample encode an identical CDR3 as well. V is TRBV9 and J is TRBJ1-2, with TRBD1 identical over 9 bases. CDR3 size: 14 residues. Germline V lookup: CDR1 SGDLS, CDR2 YYNGEE. V shed 2 bases, J shed 4 bases, and the junction held 3 bases outside the gene matches. As DNA, the CDR3 is TGTGCCAGCAGCGTGGGACAGGGTGGCTATGGCTACACCTTC. Translated: CASSVGQGGYGYTF.

The genes are TRBV12-3 or TRBV12-4 and TRBJ2-1; 9 bases map to TRBD1. CDR3 length: 13 residues. V was pared by 3 bases and J by 8 bases, with 2 bases of the junction left unmatched. The CDR3 region is CASSLGQGDEQFF. The CDR3, as DNA: TGTGCCAGCAGTTTGGGACAGGGCGATGAGCAGTTCTTC.

The chain employs TRBV9 and TRBJ2-3, with 8 positions matching TRBD2. V shed 7 bases, J shed 2 bases, and the junction held 6 bases outside the gene matches. The CDR3 length is 14 residues. From germline, CDR1 is SGDLS and CDR2 YYNGEE. CDR3: CASGAGADTDTQYF. Here the CDR3 DNA reads TGTGCCAGCGGAGCGGGAGCCGACACAGATACGCAGTATTTT.

The chain combines TRBV27 with TRBJ2-5, with D unclear. The germline gives CDR1 MNHEY, CDR2 SMNVEV (reference sequence). CDR3 length: 17 residues. Trimming took off 0 bases at V and 5 bases at J, with 19 bases between the two ends. The CDR3 here is CASSLSWSARLSETQYF. The DNA of the CDR3 is TGTGCCAGCAGTTTATCGTGGTCCGCTAGATTAAGCGAGACCCAGTACTTC.

This chain connects TRBV10-3 to TRBJ2-1; 9 bases agree with TRBD2. J lost 7 bases, V lost 8 bases, and 12 bases had no gene match. The CDR3 sequence is 15 residues long. CDR1 is ENHRY, CDR2 SYGVKD, per germline. The chain's CDR3 is CAISAGTSQQNEQFF. The CDR3 DNA reads TGTGCCATCTCGGCCGGGACTAGCCAACAGAATGAGCAGTTCTTC.

The chain links TRBV9 to TRBJ2-7; the match to TRBD1 covers 7 bases. V shed 0 bases and J 2 bases; nucleotides not matched to a gene: 5. The CDR3 contains 15 residues. The germline V gene encodes CDR1 SGDLS and CDR2 YYNGEE. CDR3 protein: CASSVGRGPTYEQYF. The CDR3 nucleotides read TGTGCCAGCAGCGTAGGAAGGGGGCCAACCTACGAGCAGTACTTC. The entire variable domain, with the rest obtained from reference TRBV9 and TRBJ2-7, is as follows: DSGVTQTPKHLITATGQRVTLRCSPRSGDLSVYWYQQSLDQGLQFLIQYYNGEERAKGNILERFSAQQFPDLHSELNLSSLELGDSALYFCASSVGRGPTYEQYFGPGTRLTVT.

The CDR3, as DNA: TGTGCCAGCAGCGGACTAGCGGACAGCTCCTACAATGAGCAGTTCTTC. Translated: CASSGLADSSYNEQFF. V usage is TRBV5-6 and J usage is TRBJ2-1; 10 nucleotides match TRBD2. This CDR3 contains 16 residues. Per germline, CDR1 SGHDT and CDR2 YYEEEE. V was clipped by 4 bases and J by 0 bases; unmatched bases: 4.

The chain carries TRBV2 and TRBJ2-7, with 7 bases identical to TRBD2. Germline V CDR1 and CDR2: SNHLY, FYNNEI. Unmatched junction bases numbered 6, after V lost 7 bases and J lost 0 bases. CDR3 size: 14 residues. In DNA, the CDR3 is TGTGCCAGCACTTCGAGCGGGATCTCCTACGAGCAGTACTTC. It translates to CASTSSGISYEQYF.

Here the CDR3 DNA reads TGTGCCAGCAGTGAACTAGCGGGAGGTTCTTACAATGAGCAGTTCTTC. Amino acid sequence: CASSELAGGSYNEQFF. The chain is built from TRBV2 and TRBJ2-1; 11 bases are shared with TRBD2. Germline V lookup: CDR1 SNHLY, CDR2 FYNNEI. The J segment lost 4 bases and the V segment lost 2 bases, leaving 4 bases of the junction unmatched. The CDR3 totals 16 residues.

The rearrangement uses TRBV11-2 and TRBJ2-3, with a possible D match to TRBD1 (5 bases). The germline CDR1 and CDR2 sequences are SGHAT and FQNNGV. The ends were cut back, 0 bases at V and 4 bases at J, with 17 bases in the middle. This CDR3 comprises 17 residues. The CDR3 protein is CASSLETGRGKADTQYF. CDR3 nucleotide sequence: TGTGCCAGCAGCTTAGAAACTGGTAGGGGTAAAGCAGATACGCAGTATTTT.

This chain connects TRBV4-1 to TRBJ2-7; D possibly corresponds to TRBD1 (5 bases). The V and J ends lost 0 bases and 2 bases respectively, with 8 bases between them. The CDR3 loop spans 14 amino acids. Germline V CDR1 and CDR2: MGHRA, YSYEKL. CDR3 bases: TGCGCCAGCAGCCAAGATGACAGAACCTACGAGCAGTACTTC. Its protein product is CASSQDDRTYEQYF.

The chain is built from TRBV28 and TRBJ2-5, with D possibly matching TRBD2 (5 bases). The germline V and J ends were trimmed by 6 bases and 9 bases, with 17 bases remaining between them. Looked up from germline, CDR1 is MDHEN and CDR2 is SYDVKM. This CDR3 comprises 13 residues. Here the CDR3 DNA reads TGTGCCAGCAGGCTTACTAGTCTTACGCCCCAGTACTTC. Translating gives CASRLTSLTPQYF. Full variable domain (missing parts from reference TRBV28 and TRBJ2-5): DVKVTQSSRYLVKRTGEKVFLECVQDMDHENMFWYRQDPGLGLRLIYFSYDVKMKEKGDIPEGYSVSREKKERFSLILESASTNQTSMYLCASRLTSLTPQYFGPGTRLLVL.

The chain has TRBV24-1 and TRBJ1-5; D is undetermined. The CDR3 consists of 17 residues. V gave up 5 bases and J gave up 0 bases, with 16 bases separating them. Germline CDR1 and CDR2: KGHDR and SFDVKD. The CDR3 protein is CATSGEGPNSSNQPQHF. The CDR3 DNA sequence: TGTGCCACCAGTGGGGAGGGCCCAAACTCTAGCAATCAGCCCCAGCATTTT.

This clone was seen just once. The chain employs TRBV5-6 and TRBJ2-2, with D perhaps matching TRBD2 (5 bases). V was trimmed by 4 bases and J by 3 bases, leaving 13 bases between them. CDR1 and CDR2 from the germline V gene are SGHDT and YYEEEE. The length of the CDR3 is 15 residues. The chain's CDR3 is CASSHLTGYTGELFF. In nucleotides, the CDR3 is TGTGCCAGCAGCCACCTAACGGGATACACCGGGGAGCTGTTTTTT.

The chain is built from TRBV6-5 and TRBJ1-2; D not certain. The CDR3 spans 13 residues. Germline lookup yields CDR1 MNHEY and CDR2 SVGAGI. V lost 2 bases and J lost 4, with 8 bases in between. The CDR3 reads CASSYVASYGYTF. The CDR3 DNA reads as TGTGCCAGCAGTTACGTGGCCTCCTATGGCTACACCTTC.

The J gene is TRBJ2-3, the V gene TRBV10-3; D may be TRBD2 (6 bases). Per germline, CDR1 ENHRY and CDR2 SYGVKD. This CDR3 has 15 amino acids. V was cut by 6 bases and J by 0 bases, with 13 bases left in between. The CDR3 bases are TGTGCCATCAGCTCCTCTAGCGATAGCACAGATACGCAGTATTTT. Its translation is CAISSSSDSTDTQYF.